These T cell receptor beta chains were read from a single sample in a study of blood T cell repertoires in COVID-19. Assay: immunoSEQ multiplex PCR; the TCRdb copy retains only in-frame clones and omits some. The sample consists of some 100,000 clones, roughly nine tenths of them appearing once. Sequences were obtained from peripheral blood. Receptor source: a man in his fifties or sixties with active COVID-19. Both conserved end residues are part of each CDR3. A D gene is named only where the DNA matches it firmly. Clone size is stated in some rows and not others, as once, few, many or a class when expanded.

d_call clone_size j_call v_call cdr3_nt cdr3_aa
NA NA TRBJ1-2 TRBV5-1 TGCGCCAGCAGCCCCGACACCAACTATGGCTACACCTTC CASSPDTNYGYTF
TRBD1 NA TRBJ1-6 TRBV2 TGTGCCAGCAGTGGGGACAGGGGAAGAAATTCACCCCTCCACTTT CASSGDRGRNSPLHF
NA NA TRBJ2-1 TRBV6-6 TGTGCCAGCAGTTACTCGAGAGTGTACAATGAGCAGTTCTTC CASSYSRVYNEQFF
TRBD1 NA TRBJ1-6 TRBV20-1 TGCAGTGCTAGTCCAGGGGGACATTATAATTCACCCCTCCACTTT CSASPGGHYNSPLHF
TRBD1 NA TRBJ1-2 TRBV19 TGTGCCAGTATGGGACCGGGACAGCCTACAGAGGGCTACACCTTC CASMGPGQPTEGYTF
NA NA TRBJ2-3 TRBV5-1 TGCGCCAGCAGCTTTGCTAGCAGAAACACAGATACGCAGTATTTT CASSFASRNTDTQYF
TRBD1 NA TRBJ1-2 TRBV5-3 TGTGCCAGATTACAGGGGTTAGAATGTGGCTACACCTTC CARLQGLECGYTF
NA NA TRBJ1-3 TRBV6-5 TGTGCCACCACGCGGGCTTCGGGAAACACCATATATTTT CATTRASGNTIYF
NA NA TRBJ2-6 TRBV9 TGTGCCAGCAGCCCCGCCGGGGGGCGCGTCTCTGGGGCCAACGTCCTGACTTTC CASSPAGGRVSGANVLTF
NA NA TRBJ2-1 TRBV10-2 TGCGCCAGCAGCACAGGGATGCGGCAGTTCTTC CASSTGMRQFF
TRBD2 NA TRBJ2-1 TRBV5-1 TGCGCCAGCAGCACCAGGACTAGCGGGAGGGTAAGGGATTACAATGAGCAGTTCTTC CASSTRTSGRVRDYNEQFF
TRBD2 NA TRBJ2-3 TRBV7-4 TGTGCCAGCACCCGGGACCAGCGGGACTCCCAGCACACAGATACGCAGTATTTT CASTRDQRDSQHTDTQYF
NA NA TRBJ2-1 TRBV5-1 TGCGCCAGCAGCTTGACGGGGAAAGAGAACAATGAGCAGTTCTTC CASSLTGKENNEQFF
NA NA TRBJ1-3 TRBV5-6 TGTGCCAGCAGCTTGAGGGGCGTCCAGGCCTCCGGAAACACCATATATTTT CASSLRGVQASGNTIYF
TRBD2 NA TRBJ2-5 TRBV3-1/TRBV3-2 TGTGCCAGCAGCCCCCGGCTAGCGGGACCGGGGGAGACCCAGTACTTC CASSPRLAGPGETQYF
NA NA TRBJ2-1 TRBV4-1 TGCGCCAGCAGCTTCAATCGGGGGGCCCTTGAGCAGTTCTTC CASSFNRGALEQFF
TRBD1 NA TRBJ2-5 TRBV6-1 TGTGCCAGCAGTGAAGGGGGGACAGGTGGGTGGAAGACCCAGTACTTC CASSEGGTGGWKTQYF
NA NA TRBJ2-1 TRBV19 TGTGCCAGTTTAGGGGGTAGCTCCTACAATGAGCAGTTCTTC CASLGGSSYNEQFF
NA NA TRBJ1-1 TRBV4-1 TGCGCCAGCAGCCAAGAGTGGGCGAACACTGAAGCTTTCTTT CASSQEWANTEAFF
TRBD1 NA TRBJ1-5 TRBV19 TGTGCCAGTAGTAGGAAACAGGGGAATAGCAATCAGCCCCAGCATTTT CASSRKQGNSNQPQHF
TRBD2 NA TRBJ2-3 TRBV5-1 TGCGCCAGCAGCTTAAGACTAGCGGGGGCAGCAGATACGCAGTATTTT CASSLRLAGAADTQYF
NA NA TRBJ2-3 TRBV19 TGTGCCAGTAGTAGAGGGGGAACCCGCACAGATACGCAGTATTTT CASSRGGTRTDTQYF
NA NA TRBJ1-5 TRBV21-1 TGTGCCAGCAGCGCGCTGACAGCTTACTATCAGCCCCAGCATTTT CASSALTAYYQPQHF
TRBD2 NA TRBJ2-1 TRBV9 TGTGCCAGCAGCCCATCCCGGACTAGCGAAATCTACAATGAGCAGTTCTTC CASSPSRTSEIYNEQFF
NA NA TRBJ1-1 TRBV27 TGTGCCAGCAGTTTAGTTCGAGGGAACACTGAAGCTTTCTTT CASSLVRGNTEAFF
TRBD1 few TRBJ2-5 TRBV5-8 TGTGCCAGCAGCAACCACAGGGGGCGCTCGGAGACCCAGTACTTC CASSNHRGRSETQYF
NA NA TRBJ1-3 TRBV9 TGTGCCAGCAGCGGGGGACATTCGATCTCTGGAAACACCATATATTTT CASSGGHSISGNTIYF
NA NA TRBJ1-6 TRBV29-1 TGCAGCGTGGGGGAGGGCGGTAATTCACCCCTCCACTTT CSVGEGGNSPLHF
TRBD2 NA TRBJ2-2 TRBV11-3 TGTGCCAGCAGCCACGGGGGGGCCTTCGGGGAGCTGTTTTTT CASSHGGAFGELFF
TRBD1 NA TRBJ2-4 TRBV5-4 TGTGCCAGCAGGGGGAGATCCGGGACAGGGTCGAACATTCAGTACTTC CASRGRSGTGSNIQYF
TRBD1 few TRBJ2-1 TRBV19 TGTGCCAGTAGTGCCCGACAGGGGGCGCGCTATGAGCAGTTCTTC CASSARQGARYEQFF
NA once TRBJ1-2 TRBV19 TGTGCCAGTAGTATCTCAGGGAGGCACGTGAACTATGGCTACACCTTC CASSISGRHVNYGYTF
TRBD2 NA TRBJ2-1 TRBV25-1 TGTGCCAGCACTAGCGGGAGATCTTTGTCCGAGCAGTTCTTC CASTSGRSLSEQFF
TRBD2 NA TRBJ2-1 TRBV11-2 TGTGCCAGCGGTTCCGGCAGGGGCTCCTCGGGAACTAGCGGGGCTCAATACAATGAGCAGTTCTTC CASGSGRGSSGTSGAQYNEQFF
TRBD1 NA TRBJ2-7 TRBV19 TGTGCCAGTAGTCAAGAAGGGACAGGGTGGCGGGAGCAGTACTTC CASSQEGTGWREQYF
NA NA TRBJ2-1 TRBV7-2 TGTGCCAGCAGCTTAGTCGGAGGAGGGTCCTACAATGAGCAGTTCTTC CASSLVGGGSYNEQFF
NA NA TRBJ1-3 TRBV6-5 TGTGCCAGCAGACGACAGTTCGCCGGAAACACCATATATTTT CASRRQFAGNTIYF
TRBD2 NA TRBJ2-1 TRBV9 TGTGCCAGCAGCGTAGGGCGGGGGGTCTACAATGAGCAGTTCTTC CASSVGRGVYNEQFF
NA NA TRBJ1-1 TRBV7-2 TGTGCCAGCAGCTTAGTTGCCCTCCGAGGAACTGAAGCTTTCTTT CASSLVALRGTEAFF
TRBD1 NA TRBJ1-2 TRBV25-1 TGTGCCAGCAGTGAGAAGGTTGGGACAGTCTATGGCTACACCTTC CASSEKVGTVYGYTF
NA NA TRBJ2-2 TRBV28 TGTGCCAGCGGGGCAGGAAACACCGGGGAGCTGTTTTTT CASGAGNTGELFF
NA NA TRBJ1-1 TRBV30 TGTGCCTGGACTCGACAACCTCTGGCTGGGAACACTGAAGCTTTCTTT CAWTRQPLAGNTEAFF